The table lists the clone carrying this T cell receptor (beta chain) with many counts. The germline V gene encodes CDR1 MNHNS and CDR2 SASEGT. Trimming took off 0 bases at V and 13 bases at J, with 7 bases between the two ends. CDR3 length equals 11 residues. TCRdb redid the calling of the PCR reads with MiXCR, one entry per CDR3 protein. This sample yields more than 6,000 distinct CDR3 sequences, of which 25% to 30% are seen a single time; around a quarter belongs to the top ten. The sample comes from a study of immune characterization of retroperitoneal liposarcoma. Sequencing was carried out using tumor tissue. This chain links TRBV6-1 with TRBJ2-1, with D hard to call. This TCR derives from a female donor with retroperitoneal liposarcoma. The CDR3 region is CASSEAETQFF. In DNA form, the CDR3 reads TGTGCCAGCAGTGAAGCAGAGACCCAGTTCTTC.